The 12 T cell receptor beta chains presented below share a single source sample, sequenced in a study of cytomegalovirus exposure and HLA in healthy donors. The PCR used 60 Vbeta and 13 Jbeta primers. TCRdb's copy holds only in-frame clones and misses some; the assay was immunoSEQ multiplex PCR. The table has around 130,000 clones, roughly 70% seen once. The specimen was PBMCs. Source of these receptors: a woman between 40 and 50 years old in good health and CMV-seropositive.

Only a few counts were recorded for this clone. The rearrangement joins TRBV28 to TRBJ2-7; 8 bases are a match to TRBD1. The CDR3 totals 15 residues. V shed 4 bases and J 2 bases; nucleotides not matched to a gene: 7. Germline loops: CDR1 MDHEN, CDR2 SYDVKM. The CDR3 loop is CASSSRQGKAYEQYF. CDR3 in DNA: TGTGCCAGCAGTTCGCGACAGGGGAAGGCCTACGAGCAGTACTTC.

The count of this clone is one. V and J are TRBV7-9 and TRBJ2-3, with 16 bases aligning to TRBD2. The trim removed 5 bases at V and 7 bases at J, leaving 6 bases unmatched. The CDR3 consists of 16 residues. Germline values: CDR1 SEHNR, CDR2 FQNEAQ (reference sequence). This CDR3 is CASSPGLAGGRNTQYF. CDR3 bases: TGTGCCAGCAGCCCGGGACTAGCGGGGGGGAGGAATACGCAGTATTTT.

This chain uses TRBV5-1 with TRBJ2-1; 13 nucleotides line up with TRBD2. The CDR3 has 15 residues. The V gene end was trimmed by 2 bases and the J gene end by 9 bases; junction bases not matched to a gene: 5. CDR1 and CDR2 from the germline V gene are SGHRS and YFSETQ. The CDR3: CASSFGLAGVVEQFF. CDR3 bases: TGCGCCAGCAGCTTTGGACTAGCGGGAGTCGTTGAGCAGTTCTTC.

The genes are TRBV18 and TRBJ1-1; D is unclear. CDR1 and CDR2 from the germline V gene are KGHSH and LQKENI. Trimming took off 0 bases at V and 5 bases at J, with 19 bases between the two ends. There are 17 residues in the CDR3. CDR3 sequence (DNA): TGTGCCAGCTCACCACCATACGGAGCCATCGGAGGAACTGAAGCTTTCTTT. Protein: CASSPPYGAIGGTEAFF.

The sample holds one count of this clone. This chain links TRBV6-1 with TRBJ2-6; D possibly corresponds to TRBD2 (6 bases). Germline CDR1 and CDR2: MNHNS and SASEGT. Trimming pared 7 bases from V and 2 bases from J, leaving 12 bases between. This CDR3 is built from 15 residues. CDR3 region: CASTSGGAGANVLTF. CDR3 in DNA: TGTGCCAGCACCAGCGGAGGGGCTGGGGCCAACGTCCTGACTTTC.

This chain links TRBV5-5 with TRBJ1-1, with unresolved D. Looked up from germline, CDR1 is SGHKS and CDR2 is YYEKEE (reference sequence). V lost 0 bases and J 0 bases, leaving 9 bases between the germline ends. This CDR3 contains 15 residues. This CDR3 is CASSLDSSVNTEAFF. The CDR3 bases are TGTGCCAGCAGCTTGGATTCGAGCGTGAACACTGAAGCTTTCTTT.

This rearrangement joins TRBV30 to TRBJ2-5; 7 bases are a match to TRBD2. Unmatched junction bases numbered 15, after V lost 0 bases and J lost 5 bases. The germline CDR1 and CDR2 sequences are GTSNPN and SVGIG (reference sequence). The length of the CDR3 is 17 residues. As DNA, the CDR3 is TGTGCCTGGAGTGTACGGTGGGAGGGCCTACTCCCGGAGACCCAGTACTTC. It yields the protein CAWSVRWEGLLPETQYF.

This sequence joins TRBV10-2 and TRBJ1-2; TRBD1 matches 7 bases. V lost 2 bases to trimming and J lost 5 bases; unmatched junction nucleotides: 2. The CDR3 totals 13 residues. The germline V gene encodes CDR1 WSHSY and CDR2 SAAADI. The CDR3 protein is CASSEDREYGYTF. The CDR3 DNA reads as TGCGCCAGCAGTGAGGACAGGGAATATGGCTACACCTTC.

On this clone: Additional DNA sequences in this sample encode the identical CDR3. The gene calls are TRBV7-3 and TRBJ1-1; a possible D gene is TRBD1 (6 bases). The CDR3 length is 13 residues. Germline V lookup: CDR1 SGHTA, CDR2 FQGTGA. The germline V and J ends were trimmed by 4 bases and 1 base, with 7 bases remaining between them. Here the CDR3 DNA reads TGTGCCAGCAGCTCGGGACAGAACACTGAAGCTTTCTTT. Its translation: CASSSGQNTEAFF.

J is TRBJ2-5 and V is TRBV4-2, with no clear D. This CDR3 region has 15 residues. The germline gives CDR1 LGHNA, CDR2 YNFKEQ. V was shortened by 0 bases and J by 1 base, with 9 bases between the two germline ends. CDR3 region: CASSQDLLSQETQYF. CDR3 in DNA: TGTGCCAGCAGCCAAGATTTGCTATCCCAAGAGACCCAGTACTTC.

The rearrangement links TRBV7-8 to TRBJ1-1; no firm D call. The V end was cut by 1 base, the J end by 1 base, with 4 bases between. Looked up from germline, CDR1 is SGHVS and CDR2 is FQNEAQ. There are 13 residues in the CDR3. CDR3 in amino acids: CASSLDRNTEAFF. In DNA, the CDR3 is TGTGCCAGCAGCTTAGACAGGAACACTGAAGCTTTCTTT. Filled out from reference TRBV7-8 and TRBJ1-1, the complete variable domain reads GAGVSQSPRYKVAKRGQDVALRCDPISGHVSLFWYQQALGQGPEFLTYFQNEAQLDKSGLPSDRFFAERPEGSVSTLKIQRTQQEDSAVYLCASSLDRNTEAFFGQGTRLTVV.

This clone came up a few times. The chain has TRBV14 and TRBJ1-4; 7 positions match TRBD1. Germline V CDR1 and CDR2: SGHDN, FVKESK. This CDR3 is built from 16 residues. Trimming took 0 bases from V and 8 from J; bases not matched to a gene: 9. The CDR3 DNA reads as TGTGCCAGCAGCCAAGATGGGGGGACAGCTAGCGAAAAACTGTTTTTT. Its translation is CASSQDGGTASEKLFF.